Sequencing of this T cell receptor beta chain was carried out in a study of response to subunit inactivated influenza vaccine. MiXCR was run by TCRdb on the RT-PCR reads, yielding one entry per CDR3 protein. The sample contains fewer than 700,000 distinct CDR3 sequences, 10% to 15% of which appear only once. The V end was cut by 1 base, the J end by 3 bases, with 5 bases between. Germline V gives CDR1 LNHDA, CDR2 SQIVND (reference sequence). The CDR3 loop spans 13 amino acids. As for this clonotype: No antigen is known for it.

Study observations and caveats: Authors proposed each seasonal influenza vaccination draws in few new T cells.

The sample was PBMCs from blood, taken 45 days after vaccination. The chain is built from TRBV19 and TRBJ2-3; D remains unclear. The source of this sequence is a man aged 50 to 60 who received an inactivated influenza vaccine. This chain's CDR3 is CASSIASTDTQYF. For the CDR3, the DNA is TGTGCCAGTAGTATAGCCAGTACAGATACGCAGTATTTT.